This TCR beta chain is from a study of identical twins. Through template switching, a universal primer site was introduced, and the cDNA contained unique molecular identifiers. MiXCR was run by TCRdb on the 5' RACE reads, yielding one entry per CDR3 protein. Of approximately 1.8 million distinct CDR3 sequences in the sample, more than 30% were seen once. The study's findings and limits: Analyses of zero insertions could, in part, be confounded by invariant MAIT and iNKT cells. There were fewer insertions in abundant cord blood beta clonotypes, but memory repertoires showed no such pattern.

With regard to this clonotype: The antigen is unknown.

With 7 bases removed from V and 2 bases from J, the gap between germline ends came to 10 bases. The CDR3 extends over 13 amino acids. The sequenced sample was cord blood. The sequence derives from a newborn girl in good health. The chain is built from TRBV12-3 or TRBV12-4 and TRBJ2-3; no definite D call. The CDR3 sequence is CASTPILTDTQYF. As DNA, the CDR3 is TGTGCCAGCACCCCAATCCTCACAGATACGCAGTATTTT.